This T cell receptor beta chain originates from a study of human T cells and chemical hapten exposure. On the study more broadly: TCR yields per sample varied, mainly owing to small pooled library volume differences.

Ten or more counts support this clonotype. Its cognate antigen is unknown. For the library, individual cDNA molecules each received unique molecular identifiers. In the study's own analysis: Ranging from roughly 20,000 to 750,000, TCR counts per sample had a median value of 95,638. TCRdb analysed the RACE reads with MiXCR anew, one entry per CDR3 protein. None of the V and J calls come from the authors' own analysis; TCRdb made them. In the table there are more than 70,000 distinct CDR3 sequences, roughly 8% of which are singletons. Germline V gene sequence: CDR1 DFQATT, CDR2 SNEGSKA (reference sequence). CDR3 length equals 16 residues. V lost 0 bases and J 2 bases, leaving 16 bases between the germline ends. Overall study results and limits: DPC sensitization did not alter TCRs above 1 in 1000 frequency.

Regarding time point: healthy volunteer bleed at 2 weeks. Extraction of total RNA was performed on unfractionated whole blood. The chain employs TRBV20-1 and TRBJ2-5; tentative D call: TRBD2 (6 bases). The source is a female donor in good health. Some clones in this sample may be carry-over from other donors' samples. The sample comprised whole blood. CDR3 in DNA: TGCAGTGCTAGAGAGGATTTAGCGGCTGCTCAAGAGACCCAGTACTTC. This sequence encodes CSAREDLAAAQETQYF.